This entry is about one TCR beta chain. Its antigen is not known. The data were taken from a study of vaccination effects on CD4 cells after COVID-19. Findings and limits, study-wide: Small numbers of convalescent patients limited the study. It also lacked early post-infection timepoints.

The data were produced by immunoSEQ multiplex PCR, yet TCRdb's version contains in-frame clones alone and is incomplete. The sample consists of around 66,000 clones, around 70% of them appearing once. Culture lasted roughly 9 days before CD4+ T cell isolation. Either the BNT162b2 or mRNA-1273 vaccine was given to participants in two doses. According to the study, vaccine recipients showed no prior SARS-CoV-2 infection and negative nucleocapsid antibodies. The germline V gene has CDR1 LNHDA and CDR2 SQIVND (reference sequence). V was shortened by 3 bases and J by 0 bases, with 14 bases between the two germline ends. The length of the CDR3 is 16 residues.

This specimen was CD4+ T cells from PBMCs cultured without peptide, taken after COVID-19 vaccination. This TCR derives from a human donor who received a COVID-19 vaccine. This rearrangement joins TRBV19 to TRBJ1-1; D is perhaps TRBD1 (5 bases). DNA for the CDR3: TGTGCCAGTAGTATGGCTGCAGGGCTTCTGAACACTGAAGCTTTCTTT. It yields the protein CASSMAAGLLNTEAFF.